This T cell receptor beta chain is from a study of immune reconstitution after stem cell transplant in scleroderma. TCRdb itself ran the RT-PCR reads through MiXCR, one entry per CDR3 protein. Among approximately 2,100 distinct CDR3 sequences listed, 7.5% to 9% were seen once. The ends lost 2 bases at V and 2 bases at J; junction bases unmatched: 1. Germline-derived CDR1 and CDR2 are SGHTA and FQGNSA. The CDR3 consists of 14 residues. Sampling took place before or after autologous hematopoietic stem cell transplantation (not recorded which). The sequence derives from a male donor with systemic sclerosis. The chain links TRBV7-2 to TRBJ2-7, with 9 bases that match TRBD1. CDR3 loop: CASSLNRGPYEQYF. The CDR3 DNA reads TGTGCCAGCAGCTTAAACAGGGGGCCCTACGAGCAGTACTTC.